Reported below is one T cell receptor (beta chain). This CDR3 is 15 amino acids long. Germline V gene sequence: CDR1 MNHNS, CDR2 SASEGT. Trimming pared 3 bases from V and 0 bases from J, leaving 9 bases between. Both 60 Vbeta primers and 13 Jbeta primers went into the PCR. Generated by immunoSEQ multiplex PCR, the TCRdb table keeps only in-frame clones and is missing some. The sample has about 170,000 clones; roughly 80% are singletons. The data were taken from a study of cytomegalovirus exposure and HLA in healthy donors. The sample consisted of PBMCs. The V call is TRBV6-1, the J call TRBJ2-1; a possible D gene is TRBD1 (5 bases). The receptor was isolated from a woman in her late teens or twenties in good health and CMV-seronegative. This CDR3 reads CASSEGPSSYNEQFF. CDR3 sequence (DNA): TGTGCCAGCAGTGAGGGGCCGAGCTCCTACAATGAGCAGTTCTTC.